This T cell receptor (beta chain) was retrieved from a study of blood T cell repertoires in COVID-19. Sequencing was performed with immunoSEQ multiplex PCR; in TCRdb, only in-frame clones are kept and a portion is missing. Of 170,000 or so clones listed, approximately 86% are singletons. Germline V lookup: CDR1 SGHVS, CDR2 FNYEAQ. CDR3 length: 16 amino acids. The V end was cut by 3 bases, the J end by 0 bases, with 13 bases between. Sequenced input: peripheral blood. The receptor was derived from a man between 60 and 75 years old with COVID-19, enrolled during active disease. J is TRBJ2-3 and V is TRBV7-6; D may be TRBD2 (5 bases). This CDR3 reads CASSFSPGESTDTQYF. The DNA of the CDR3 is TGTGCCAGCAGCTTCAGTCCCGGGGAAAGCACAGATACGCAGTATTTT.